This T cell receptor (beta chain) appears in the sequencing data of a study of PD-1 blockade in classical Hodgkin lymphoma. General study points: Complete responders showed a baseline diversity that resembled the diversity of newly diagnosed patients. According to reports, newly diagnosed patients had lower baseline TCR diversity than healthy donors, and relapsed/refractory patients had lower baseline TCR diversity still. It was CD4+ TCR diversity, not CD8+, that rose significantly by C4D1. Undefined causes, possibly disease activity or prior therapy, underlie the repertoire differences.

Generated by immunoSEQ multiplex PCR, the TCRdb table keeps only in-frame clones and is missing some. The data contain tens of thousands of clones, around 74% of them singletons. Comment on this clone: The antigen is not known.

Specified time point: cycle 4 day 1 (C4D1), after 6 weeks of nivolumab. Each of the patients experienced relapse following autologous stem cell transplantation, and their brentuximab vedotin exposure differed. This CDR3 is built from 14 residues. Trimming cost V 5 bases and J 1 base, with 11 bases left between them. Germline CDR1 LNHDA, CDR2 SQIVND (reference sequence). The receptor was isolated from a human donor with classical Hodgkin lymphoma. The input for sequencing was peripheral blood mononuclear cells (PBMCs), taken before the fourth cycle of nivolumab. The chain employs TRBV19 and TRBJ1-1; the D is unclear. The CDR3 is CASSATDKNTEAFF. CDR3 coding DNA: TGTGCCAGTAGTGCCACTGACAAGAACACTGAAGCTTTCTTT.